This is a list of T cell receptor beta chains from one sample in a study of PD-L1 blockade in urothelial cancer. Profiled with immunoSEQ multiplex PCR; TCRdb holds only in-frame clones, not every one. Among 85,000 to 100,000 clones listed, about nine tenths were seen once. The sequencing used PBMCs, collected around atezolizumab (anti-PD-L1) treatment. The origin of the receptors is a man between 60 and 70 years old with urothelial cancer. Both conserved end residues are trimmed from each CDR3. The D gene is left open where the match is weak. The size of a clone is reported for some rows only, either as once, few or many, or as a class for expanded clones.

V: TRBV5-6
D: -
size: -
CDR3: ASSSRQFWHYGYT

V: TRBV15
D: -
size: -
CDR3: ATSRQGSGANVLT

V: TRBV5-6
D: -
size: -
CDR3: ASSPPLAVNYGYT

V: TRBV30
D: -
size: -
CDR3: ACTHEAATSNQPQH

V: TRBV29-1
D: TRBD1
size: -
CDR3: SVLGVQGAQIYEQY

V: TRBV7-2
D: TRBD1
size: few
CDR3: ASSLAPQGGHGYT

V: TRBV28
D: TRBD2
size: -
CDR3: ASSLGGLAGGEQF

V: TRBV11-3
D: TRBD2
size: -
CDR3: ASSLVPRGGQETQY

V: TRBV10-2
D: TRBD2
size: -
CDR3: ASSLSGSKGEQF

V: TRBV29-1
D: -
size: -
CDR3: SVEEKAGATDTQY

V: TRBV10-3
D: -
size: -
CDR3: AISPDRTLDTQY

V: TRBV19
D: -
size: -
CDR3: ASKGPGDTGELF

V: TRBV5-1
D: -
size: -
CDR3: ASMWDSYNEQF

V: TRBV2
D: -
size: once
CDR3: ASSDSRAYGYT

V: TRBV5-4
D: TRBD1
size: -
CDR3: ASSLRQGAAGELF

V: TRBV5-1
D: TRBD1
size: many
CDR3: ASSLGQGGSYGYT

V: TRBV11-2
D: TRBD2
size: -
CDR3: ASSPEGTRGETQY

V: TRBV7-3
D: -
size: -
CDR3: ASSPLGARSTGELF

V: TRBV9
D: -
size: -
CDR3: ASSSQGAGYT

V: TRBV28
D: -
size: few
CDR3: ASSPQAPLPYGYT

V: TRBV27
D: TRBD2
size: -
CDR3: ASNLGTSGEDQETQY

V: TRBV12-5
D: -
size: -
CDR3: ASGKADYLADEQF

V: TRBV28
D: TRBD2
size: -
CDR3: ASLQGLAGFQETQY

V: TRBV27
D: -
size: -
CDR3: ASSYGHSSYEQY

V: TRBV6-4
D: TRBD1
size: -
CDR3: ASSDHRLGTGGVGANVLT

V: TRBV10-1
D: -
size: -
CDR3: ASSESLSEEQY

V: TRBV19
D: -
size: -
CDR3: ASSIVGGSQPQH

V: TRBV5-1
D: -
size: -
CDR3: ASSFGGNTEAF

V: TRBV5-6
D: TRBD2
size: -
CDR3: ASSLEASGHNY

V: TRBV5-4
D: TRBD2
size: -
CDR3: ASSSGLAGVVGDTQY

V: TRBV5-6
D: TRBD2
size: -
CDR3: ASSLTTNSGGPGTQY

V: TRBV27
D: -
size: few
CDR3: ASSRIAKDKSEAF

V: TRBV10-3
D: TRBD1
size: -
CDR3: AISEPQGVQNGYT

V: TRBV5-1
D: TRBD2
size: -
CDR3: ASSPGTSGNNEQF

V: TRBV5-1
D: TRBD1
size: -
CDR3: ASSQQGANTEAF

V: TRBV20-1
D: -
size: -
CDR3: SASQETQY

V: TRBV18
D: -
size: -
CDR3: ASSPPPQETQY

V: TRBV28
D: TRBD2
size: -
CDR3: ASGLLAGVLNTGELF

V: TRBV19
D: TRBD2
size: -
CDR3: ASIRSGGYNEQF

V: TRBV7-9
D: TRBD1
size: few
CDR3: ASGPGQGAETQY

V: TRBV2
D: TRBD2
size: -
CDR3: ASTVGTSGTDTQY

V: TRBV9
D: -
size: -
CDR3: ASSAHSGNTIY